This T cell receptor (beta chain) was captured by sequencing in a study of beta chain features in type 1 diabetes. Study context: Age and gender were similar between patients and healthy donors, as were cell yields.

Germline V lookup: CDR1 SNHLY, CDR2 FYNNEI. The CDR3 totals 13 residues. Trimming took off 7 bases at V and 6 bases at J, with 13 bases between the two ends. Every isolated RNA sample was fully reverse transcribed, so sequencing captured expressed TCRB transcripts. Sequencing used immunoSEQ multiplex PCR; TCRdb keeps in-frame clones, though not all of them. The table has under 150,000 clones, 6.9% seen once. Cell sorting via CD45RO/CCR7/CD25/CD127/CD95/CD27 was performed to obtain CD4+ naive, central memory, regulatory and stem cell-like memory cells. This clone appeared a few times. The receptor comes from a woman in her 30s in good health. The rearrangement links TRBV2 to TRBJ2-1; weak D call: TRBD2 (5 bases). The sequenced material came from central memory CD4+ T cells from blood. The CDR3: CASIRTWSNEQFF. CDR3 nucleotides: TGTGCCAGCATTCGGACTTGGTCCAATGAGCAGTTCTTC.